This T cell receptor (beta chain) came from a study of T cell responses to AZD1222 COVID-19 vaccine. Profiled with immunoSEQ multiplex PCR; TCRdb holds only in-frame clones, not every one. The repertoire includes roughly 120,000 clones, approximately 92% of them detected once, and under 9% sits in the top ten. There are 15 residues in the CDR3. Per germline, CDR1 LGHDT and CDR2 YNNKEL (reference sequence). V dropped 0 bases and J dropped 0 bases, with 7 bases sitting between them. Regarding the study as a whole: Epitopes outside B.1.351 and B.1.1.7 mutated regions reportedly drew nearly half of spike TCRs. Scientists sampled the repertoires only once the peak T cell response had passed. Mostly white British, mostly female donors; authors suggested clonal diversity may be underestimated.

With regard to this clone: Its target is not known.

The specimen comprised peripheral blood, sampled 28 days after the second AZD1222 dose. The receptor was isolated from an adult who received the AZD1222 COVID-19 vaccine. The J gene is TRBJ2-3, the V gene TRBV3-1 (or the pseudogene TRBV3-2); possibly TRBD2 for D (6 bases). This chain's CDR3 is CASSQDGGSTDTQYF. Here the CDR3 DNA reads TGTGCCAGCAGCCAAGATGGGGGGAGCACAGATACGCAGTATTTT.